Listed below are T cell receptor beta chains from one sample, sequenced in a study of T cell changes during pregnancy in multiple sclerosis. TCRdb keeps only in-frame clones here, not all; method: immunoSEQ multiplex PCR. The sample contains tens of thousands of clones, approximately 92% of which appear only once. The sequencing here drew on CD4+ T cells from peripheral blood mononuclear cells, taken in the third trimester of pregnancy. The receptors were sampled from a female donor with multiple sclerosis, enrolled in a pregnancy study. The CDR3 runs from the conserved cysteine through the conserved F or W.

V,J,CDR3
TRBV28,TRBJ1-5,CASRPGFPNQPQHF
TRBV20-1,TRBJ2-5,CSASRAETQYF
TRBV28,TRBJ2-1,CASRPPGQGEAGSYNEQFF
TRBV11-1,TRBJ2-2,CASSLTRGTGELFF
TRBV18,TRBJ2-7,CASSPQPGQLNEQYF
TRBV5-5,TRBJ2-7,CASSLGQGFPYEQYF
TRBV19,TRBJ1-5,CASSIRQVGQPQHF
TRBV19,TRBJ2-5,CATSFGRLQETQYF
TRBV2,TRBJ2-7,CASRDSGIYEQYF
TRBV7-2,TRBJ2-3,CASSVPGTDTQYF
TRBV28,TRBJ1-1,CASSFGRAGNTEAFF
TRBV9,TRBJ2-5,CASSPRTGTSGFLRVETQYF
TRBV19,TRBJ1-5,CASMGQANQPQHF
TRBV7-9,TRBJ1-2,CASSSEREFNYGYTF